The next 7 T cell receptor beta chains were all read from a single sample in a study of regulatory T cells in long-lasting Graves disease. The time point was: newly diagnosed GD, antithyroid drugs for less than 3 months. RNA extracted from PBMCs served as the sequencing template. Researchers made TCR beta libraries by using iRepertoire HTBI primers and running Arm-PCR on CDR3 regions. Each CDR3 protein gets one entry after TCRdb re-called the multiplex PCR reads with MiXCR. The repertoire holds about half a million distinct CDR3 sequences, with around 12% as singletons. These data were also filed under a second study, of T cells in Graves' hyperthyroidism and ophthalmopathy.

Here the sequenced sample was peripheral blood mononuclear cells (PBMCs), taken at new diagnosis, from a patient treated with antithyroid drugs. Receptors were obtained from a woman under 40 with Graves disease.

This clonotype was detected many times. This rearrangement joins TRBV2 to TRBJ2-1, with 10 bases aligning to TRBD2. Germline values: CDR1 SNHLY, CDR2 FYNNEI. V lost 6 bases to trimming and J lost 3 bases; unmatched junction nucleotides: 5. The CDR3 extends over 15 amino acids. This CDR3 reads CASRIAGGNYNEQFF. Here the CDR3 DNA reads TGTGCCAGCAGAATAGCGGGAGGAAACTACAATGAGCAGTTCTTC.

This clonotype appeared many times. The chain uses TRBV27 and TRBJ2-7, with D unclear. The CDR3 consists of 15 residues. The V end was cut by 0 bases, the J end by 7 bases, with 16 bases between. Germline CDR1 and CDR2: MNHEY and SMNVEV (reference sequence). CDR3 in amino acids: CASSLSPAAYREQYF. The CDR3 DNA sequence: TGTGCCAGCAGTTTATCGCCCGCGGCGTATAGGGAGCAGTACTTC.

This clonotype came up many times. This rearrangement joins TRBV18 to TRBJ1-6; TRBD1 matches 8 bases. The ends lost 2 bases at V and 6 bases at J; junction bases unmatched: 3. Germline CDR1 reads KGHSH; CDR2 reads LQKENI. The CDR3 sequence is 15 residues long. The CDR3 DNA sequence: TGTGCCAGCTCACCAAATACAGGGGGTAATTCACCCCTCCACTTT. This codes for CASSPNTGGNSPLHF.

This rearrangement joins TRBV7-9 to TRBJ2-3, with a possible D match to TRBD2 (6 bases). V was clipped by 0 bases and J by 2 bases, with 12 bases between them. Germline V gene data show CDR1 as SEHNR and CDR2 as FQNEAQ (reference sequence). This CDR3 has 16 residues. CDR3 sequence: CASSLAFRGNTDTQYF. The CDR3 nucleotides read TGTGCCAGCAGCTTAGCGTTTCGGGGGAACACAGATACGCAGTATTTT.

At least ten counts were recorded for this clonotype. This chain uses TRBV27 with TRBJ2-3, with D uncertain. CDR1 and CDR2 from the germline V gene are MNHEY and SMNVEV (reference sequence). This CDR3 is 15 amino acids long. V shed 6 bases and J shed 3 bases, with 16 bases lying between them. This CDR3 reads CASRLSRVSTDTQYF. The CDR3 DNA reads as TGTGCCAGCAGGCTCTCCAGAGTCAGTACAGATACGCAGTATTTT.

V is TRBV27 and J is TRBJ2-7; D perhaps matches TRBD1 (5 bases). This CDR3 is built from 14 residues. The germline CDR1 and CDR2 sequences are MNHEY and SMNVEV (reference sequence). The V gene lost 7 bases and the J gene lost 7 bases, with 20 bases spanning the gap. The CDR3 DNA is TGTGCCAGCACGCAGGGCTTAGGGTATAGGGAGCAGTACTTC. Residues: CASTQGLGYREQYF.

This clonotype was recorded a few times. DNA of the CDR3: TGTGCCAGCAGCCAAGATAGGCCTAGCGGACAGCAGTTCTTC. Its translation is CASSQDRPSGQQFF. This rearrangement joins TRBV3-1 to TRBJ2-1, with 7 bases identical to TRBD2. This CDR3 contains 14 residues. CDR1 is LGHDT and CDR2 is YNNKEL in the germline V gene (reference sequence). Trimming took 0 bases from V and 11 from J; bases not matched to a gene: 7.